This record covers a single T cell receptor beta chain. The data were produced by immunoSEQ multiplex PCR, yet TCRdb's version contains in-frame clones alone and is incomplete. The table shows hundreds of thousands of clones, with around 78% occurring only once. The data were taken from a study of shared clonotypes between healthy human individuals. The CDR3 runs 15 residues. With 2 bases clipped from V and 3 bases from J, the junction kept 2 bases outside the gene matches. Germline CDR1 reads SGHTA; CDR2 reads FQGNSA. What was sequenced was PBMCs. This chain links TRBV7-2 with TRBJ2-1; 9 nucleotides align to TRBD2. This receptor was taken from a woman between 35 and 50 years old in good health. Some clones in this sample may be carry-over from other donors' samples. The CDR3 spells CASSLISGSYNEQFF. CDR3 nucleotide sequence: TGTGCCAGCAGCTTAATTAGCGGGAGCTACAATGAGCAGTTCTTC.